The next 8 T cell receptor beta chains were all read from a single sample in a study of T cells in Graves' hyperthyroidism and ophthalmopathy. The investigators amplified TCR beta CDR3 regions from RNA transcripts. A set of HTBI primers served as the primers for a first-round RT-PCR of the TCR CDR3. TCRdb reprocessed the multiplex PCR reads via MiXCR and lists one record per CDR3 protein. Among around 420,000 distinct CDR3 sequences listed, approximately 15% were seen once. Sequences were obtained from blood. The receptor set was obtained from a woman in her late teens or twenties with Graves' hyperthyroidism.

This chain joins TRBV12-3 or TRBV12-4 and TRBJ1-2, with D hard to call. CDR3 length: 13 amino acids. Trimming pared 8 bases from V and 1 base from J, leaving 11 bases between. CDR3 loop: CASADGYNYGYTF. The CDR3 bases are TGTGCCAGCGCCGACGGCTATAACTATGGCTACACCTTC.

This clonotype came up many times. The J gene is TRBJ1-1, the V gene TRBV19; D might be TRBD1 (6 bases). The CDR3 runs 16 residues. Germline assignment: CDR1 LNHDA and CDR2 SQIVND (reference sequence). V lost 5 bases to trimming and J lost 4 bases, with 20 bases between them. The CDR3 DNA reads TGTGCCAGTAGTCTTGGACAGCCCGGCATGGGCACTGAAGCTTTCTTT. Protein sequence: CASSLGQPGMGTEAFF.

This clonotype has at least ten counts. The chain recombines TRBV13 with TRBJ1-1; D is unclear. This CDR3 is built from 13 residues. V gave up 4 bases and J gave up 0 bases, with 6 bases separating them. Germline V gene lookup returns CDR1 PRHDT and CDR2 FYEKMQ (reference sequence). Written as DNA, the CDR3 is TGTGCCAGCAGCTCCCGATTGAACACTGAAGCTTTCTTT. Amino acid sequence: CASSSRLNTEAFF.

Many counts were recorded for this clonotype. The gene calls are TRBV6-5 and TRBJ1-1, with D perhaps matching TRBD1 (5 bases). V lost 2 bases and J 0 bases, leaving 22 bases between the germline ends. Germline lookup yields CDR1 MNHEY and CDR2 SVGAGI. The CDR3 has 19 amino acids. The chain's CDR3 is CASSYVLGLEGGMNTEAFF. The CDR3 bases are TGTGCCAGCAGTTACGTGCTGGGACTCGAGGGCGGGATGAACACTGAAGCTTTCTTT.

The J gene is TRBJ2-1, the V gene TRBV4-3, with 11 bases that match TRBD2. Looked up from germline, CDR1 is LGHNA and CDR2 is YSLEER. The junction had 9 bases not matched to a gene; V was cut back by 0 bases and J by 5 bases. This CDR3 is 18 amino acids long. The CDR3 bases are TGCGCCAGCAGCCAAGAAGGGCGACTAGCGGGGCTACACAATGAGCAGTTCTTC. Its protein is CASSQEGRLAGLHNEQFF.

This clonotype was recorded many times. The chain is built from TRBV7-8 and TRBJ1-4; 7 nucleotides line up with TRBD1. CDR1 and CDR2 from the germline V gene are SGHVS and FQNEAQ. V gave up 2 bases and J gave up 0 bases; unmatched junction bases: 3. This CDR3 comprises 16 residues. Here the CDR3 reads CASSLRQGATNEKLFF. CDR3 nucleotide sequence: TGTGCCAGCAGCTTAAGGCAGGGGGCAACTAATGAAAAACTGTTTTTT.

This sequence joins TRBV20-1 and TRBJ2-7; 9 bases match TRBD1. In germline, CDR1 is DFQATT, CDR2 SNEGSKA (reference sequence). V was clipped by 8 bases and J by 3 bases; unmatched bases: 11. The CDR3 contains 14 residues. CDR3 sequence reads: CSSFPRGQGYEQYF. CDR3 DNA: TGCAGTTCCTTCCCACGGGGACAGGGCTACGAGCAGTACTTC.

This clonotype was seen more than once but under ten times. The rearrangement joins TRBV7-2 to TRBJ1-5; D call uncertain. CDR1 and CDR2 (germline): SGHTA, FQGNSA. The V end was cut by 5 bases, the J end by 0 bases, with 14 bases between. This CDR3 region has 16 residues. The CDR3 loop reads CASSGTPPFSNQPQHF. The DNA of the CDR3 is TGTGCCAGCAGCGGAACTCCACCTTTTAGCAATCAGCCCCAGCATTTT. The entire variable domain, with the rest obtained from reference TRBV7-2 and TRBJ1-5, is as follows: GAGVSQSPSNKVTEKGKDVELRCDPISGHTALYWYRQSLGQGLEFLIYFQGNSAPDKSGLPSDRFSAERTGGSVSTLTIQRTQQEDSAVYLCASSGTPPFSNQPQHFGDGTRLSIL.